The TCR beta chain under discussion was sequenced for a study of OX40 agonist ivuxolimab in advanced cancers. About the study: Those treated in dose escalation had hepatocellular carcinoma, melanoma, renal cell cancer or head and neck cancer.

The repertoire was sequenced with immunoSEQ multiplex PCR; TCRdb's copy has only in-frame clones and lacks some. Here the sample spans tens of thousands of clones, around 85% being singletons. This CDR3 comprises 14 residues. Germline CDR1 SGDLS, CDR2 YYNGEE. V lost 0 bases, J lost 4 bases, and 11 bases lay in between. This sequence was found in an adult with an advanced solid tumor such as melanoma, head and neck, liver or kidney cancer. The chain carries TRBV9 and TRBJ2-7; D may be TRBD1 (6 bases). The sample in question was CD4+ or CD8+ T cells sorted from blood, obtained in a trial of the OX40 agonist ivuxolimab. This CDR3 reads CASSVEARGYEQYF. CDR3 sequence (DNA): TGTGCCAGCAGCGTAGAGGCCAGGGGTTACGAGCAGTACTTC.